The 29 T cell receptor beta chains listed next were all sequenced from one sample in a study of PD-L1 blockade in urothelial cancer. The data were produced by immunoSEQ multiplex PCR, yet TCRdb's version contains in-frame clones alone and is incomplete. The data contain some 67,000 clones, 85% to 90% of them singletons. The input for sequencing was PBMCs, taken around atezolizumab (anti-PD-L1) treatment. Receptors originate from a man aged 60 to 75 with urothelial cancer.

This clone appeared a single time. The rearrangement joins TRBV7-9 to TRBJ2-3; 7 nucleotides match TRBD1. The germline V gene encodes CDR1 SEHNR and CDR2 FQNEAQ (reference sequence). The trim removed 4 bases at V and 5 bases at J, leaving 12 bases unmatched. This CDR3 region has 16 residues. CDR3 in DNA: TGTGCCAGCAGCTATGAGGGCAGGGGGTTACTAGATACGCAGTATTTT. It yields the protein CASSYEGRGLLDTQYF.

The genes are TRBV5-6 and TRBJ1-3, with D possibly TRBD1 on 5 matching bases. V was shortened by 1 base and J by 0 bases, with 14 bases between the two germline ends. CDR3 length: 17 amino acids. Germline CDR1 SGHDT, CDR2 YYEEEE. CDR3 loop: CASSLSSGEPSGNTIYF. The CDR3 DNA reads TGTGCCAGCAGCTTGAGTTCGGGGGAACCCTCTGGAAACACCATATATTTT.

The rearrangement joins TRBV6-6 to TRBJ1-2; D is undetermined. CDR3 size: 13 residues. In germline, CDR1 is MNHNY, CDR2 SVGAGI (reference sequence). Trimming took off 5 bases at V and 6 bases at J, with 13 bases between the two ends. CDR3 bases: TGTGCCAGCAGTAGATCGGGGAGCGATGGCTACACCTTC. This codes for CASSRSGSDGYTF.

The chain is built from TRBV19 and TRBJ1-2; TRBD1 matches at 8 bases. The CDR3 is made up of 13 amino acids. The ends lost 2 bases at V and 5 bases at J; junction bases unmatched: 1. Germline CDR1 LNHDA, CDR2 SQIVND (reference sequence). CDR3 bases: TGTGCCAGTAGTATACGACAGGGGTATGGCTACACCTTC. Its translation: CASSIRQGYGYTF.

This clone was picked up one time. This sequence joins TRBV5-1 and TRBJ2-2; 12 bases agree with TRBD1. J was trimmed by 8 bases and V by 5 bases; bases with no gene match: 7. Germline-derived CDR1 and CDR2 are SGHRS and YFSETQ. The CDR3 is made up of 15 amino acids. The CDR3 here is CASSSGQGASGELFF. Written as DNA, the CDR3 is TGCGCCAGCAGTTCGGGACAGGGGGCTTCGGGGGAGCTGTTTTTT.

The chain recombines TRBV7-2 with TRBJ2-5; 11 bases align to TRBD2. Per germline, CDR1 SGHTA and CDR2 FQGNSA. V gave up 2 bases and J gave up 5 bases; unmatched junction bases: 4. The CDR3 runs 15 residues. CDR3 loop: CASSLTSGGGETQYF. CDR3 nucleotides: TGTGCCAGCAGCTTAACTAGCGGGGGCGGGGAGACCCAGTACTTC. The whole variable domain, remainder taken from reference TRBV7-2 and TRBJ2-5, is GAGVSQSPSNKVTEKGKDVELRCDPISGHTALYWYRQSLGQGLEFLIYFQGNSAPDKSGLPSDRFSAERTGGSVSTLTIQRTQQEDSAVYLCASSLTSGGGETQYFGPGTRLLVL.

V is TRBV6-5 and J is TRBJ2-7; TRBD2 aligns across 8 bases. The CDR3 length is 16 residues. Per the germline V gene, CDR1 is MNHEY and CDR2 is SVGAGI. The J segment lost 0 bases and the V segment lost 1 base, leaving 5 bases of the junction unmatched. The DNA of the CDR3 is TGTGCCAGCAGTTACTTCGCCGGGACTAGCTCCTACGAGCAGTACTTC. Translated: CASSYFAGTSSYEQYF.

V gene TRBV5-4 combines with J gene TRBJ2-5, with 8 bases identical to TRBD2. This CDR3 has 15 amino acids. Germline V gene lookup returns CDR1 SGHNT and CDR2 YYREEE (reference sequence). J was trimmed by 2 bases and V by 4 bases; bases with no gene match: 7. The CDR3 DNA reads TGTGCCAGCAGCCGGAGTAGCGGGATTCAAGAGACCCAGTACTTC. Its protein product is CASSRSSGIQETQYF.

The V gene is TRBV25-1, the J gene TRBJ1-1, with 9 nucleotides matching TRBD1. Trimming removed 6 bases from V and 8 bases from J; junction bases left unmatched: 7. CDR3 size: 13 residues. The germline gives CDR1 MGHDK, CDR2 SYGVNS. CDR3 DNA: TGTGCCAGCAGAAACACCGGGACAGGGGAAGCTTTCTTT. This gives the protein CASRNTGTGEAFF.

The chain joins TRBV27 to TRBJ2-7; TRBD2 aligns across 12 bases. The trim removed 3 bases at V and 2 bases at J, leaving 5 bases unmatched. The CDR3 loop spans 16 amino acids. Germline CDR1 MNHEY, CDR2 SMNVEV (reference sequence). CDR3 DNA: TGTGCCAGCAGTTTGTCTGGACTAGCGGGACCCTACGAGCAGTACTTC. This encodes CASSLSGLAGPYEQYF.

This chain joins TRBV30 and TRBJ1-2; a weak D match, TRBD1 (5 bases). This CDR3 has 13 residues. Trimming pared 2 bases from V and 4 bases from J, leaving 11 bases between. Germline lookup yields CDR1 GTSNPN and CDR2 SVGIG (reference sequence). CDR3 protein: CAWSFDRVYGYTF. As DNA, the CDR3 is TGTGCCTGGAGTTTCGACAGAGTCTATGGCTACACCTTC. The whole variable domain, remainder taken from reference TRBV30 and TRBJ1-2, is SQTIHQWPATLVQPVGSPLSLECTVEGTSNPNLYWYRQAAGRGLQLLFYSVGIGQISSEVPQNLSASRPQDRQFILSSKKLLLSDSGFYLCAWSFDRVYGYTFGSGTRLTVV.

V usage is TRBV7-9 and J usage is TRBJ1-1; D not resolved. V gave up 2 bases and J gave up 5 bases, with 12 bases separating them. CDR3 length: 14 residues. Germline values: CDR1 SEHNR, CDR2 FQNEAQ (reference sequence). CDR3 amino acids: CASSLLDQRTEAFF. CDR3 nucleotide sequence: TGTGCCAGCAGCTTACTCGATCAACGGACTGAAGCTTTCTTT.

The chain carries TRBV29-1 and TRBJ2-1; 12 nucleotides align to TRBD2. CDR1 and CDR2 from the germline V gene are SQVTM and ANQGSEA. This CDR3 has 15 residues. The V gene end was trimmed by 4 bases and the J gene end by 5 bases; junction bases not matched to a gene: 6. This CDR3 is CSVGASGRADNEQFF. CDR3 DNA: TGCAGCGTTGGAGCTAGCGGGAGGGCCGACAATGAGCAGTTCTTC.

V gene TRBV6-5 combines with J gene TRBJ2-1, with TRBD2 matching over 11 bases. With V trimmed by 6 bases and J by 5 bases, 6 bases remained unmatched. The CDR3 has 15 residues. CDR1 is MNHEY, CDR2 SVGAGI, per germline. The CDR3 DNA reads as TGTGCCAGCAGAAGCGGGACTAGCGGAAACAATGAGCAGTTCTTC. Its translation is CASRSGTSGNNEQFF.

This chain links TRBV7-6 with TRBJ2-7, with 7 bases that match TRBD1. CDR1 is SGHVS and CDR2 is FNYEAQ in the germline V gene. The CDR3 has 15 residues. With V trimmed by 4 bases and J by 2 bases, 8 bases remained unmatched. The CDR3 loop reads CASSSQTGSPYEQYF. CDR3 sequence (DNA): TGTGCCAGCAGCTCCCAGACAGGGTCCCCCTACGAGCAGTACTTC.

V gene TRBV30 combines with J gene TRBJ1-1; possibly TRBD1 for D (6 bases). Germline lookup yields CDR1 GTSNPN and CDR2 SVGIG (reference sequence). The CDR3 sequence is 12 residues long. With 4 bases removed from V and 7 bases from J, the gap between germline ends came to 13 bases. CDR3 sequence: CAWTGTTFEAFF. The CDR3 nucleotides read TGTGCCTGGACGGGGACAACCTTTGAAGCTTTCTTT.

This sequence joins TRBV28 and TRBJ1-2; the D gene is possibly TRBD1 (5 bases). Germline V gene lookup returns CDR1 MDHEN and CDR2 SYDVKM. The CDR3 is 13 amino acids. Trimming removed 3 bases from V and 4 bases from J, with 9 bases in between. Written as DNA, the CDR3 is TGTGCCAGCAGTTTGGGGGGGAGCTATGGCTACACCTTC. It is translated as CASSLGGSYGYTF.

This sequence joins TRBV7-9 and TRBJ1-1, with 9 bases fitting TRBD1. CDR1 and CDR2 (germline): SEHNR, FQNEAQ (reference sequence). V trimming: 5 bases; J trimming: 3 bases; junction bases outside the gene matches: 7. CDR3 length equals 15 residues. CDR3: CASSEGTGWDTEAFF. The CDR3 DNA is TGTGCCAGCAGCGAAGGGACAGGGTGGGACACTGAAGCTTTCTTT.

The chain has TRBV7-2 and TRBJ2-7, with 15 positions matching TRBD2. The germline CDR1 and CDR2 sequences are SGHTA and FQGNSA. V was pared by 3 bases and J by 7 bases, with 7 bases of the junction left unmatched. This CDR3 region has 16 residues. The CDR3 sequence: CASSFRTSGRGSEQYF. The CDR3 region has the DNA TGTGCCAGCAGCTTTCGGACTAGCGGGAGGGGTTCGGAGCAGTACTTC.

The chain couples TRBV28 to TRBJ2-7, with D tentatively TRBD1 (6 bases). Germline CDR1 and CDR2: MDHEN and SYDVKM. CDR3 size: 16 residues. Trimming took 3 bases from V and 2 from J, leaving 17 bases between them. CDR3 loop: CASSFNTGTNTYEQYF. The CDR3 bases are TGTGCCAGCAGTTTCAACACCGGGACAAACACCTACGAGCAGTACTTC.

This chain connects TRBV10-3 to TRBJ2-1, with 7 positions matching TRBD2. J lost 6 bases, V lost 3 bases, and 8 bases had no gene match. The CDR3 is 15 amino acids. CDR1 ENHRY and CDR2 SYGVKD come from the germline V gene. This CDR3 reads CAISEGTNNANEQFF. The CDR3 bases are TGTGCCATCAGTGAAGGGACTAACAACGCCAATGAGCAGTTCTTC.

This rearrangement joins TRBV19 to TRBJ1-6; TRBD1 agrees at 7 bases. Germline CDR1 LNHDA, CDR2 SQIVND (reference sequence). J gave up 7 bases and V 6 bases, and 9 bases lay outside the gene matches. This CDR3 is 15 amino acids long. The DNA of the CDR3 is TGTGCCAGTAGCCGAACCGGGACAGCCAATTCACCCCTCCACTTT. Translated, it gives CASSRTGTANSPLHF.

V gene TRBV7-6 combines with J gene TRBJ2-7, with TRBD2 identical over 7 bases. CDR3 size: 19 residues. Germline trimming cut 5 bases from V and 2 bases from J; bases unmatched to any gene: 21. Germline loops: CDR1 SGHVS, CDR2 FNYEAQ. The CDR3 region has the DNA TGTGCCAGCAGCCTCATTCCCCCTCGGGGGGTTAGTCTACCCTACGAGCAGTACTTC. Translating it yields CASSLIPPRGVSLPYEQYF.

In DNA form, the CDR3 reads TGTGCCAGCAGCCCCTACGGGAATCAGCCCCAGCATTTT. As protein: CASSPYGNQPQHF. This sequence joins TRBV11-3 and TRBJ1-5; no reliable D call. The CDR3 totals 13 residues. V was shortened by 5 bases and J by 4 bases, with 9 bases between the two germline ends. Germline CDR1 is SGHNT and CDR2 is YENEEA.

The CDR3, as DNA: TGTGCCAGCAGTGAGGACAGGGGGACCTCACCCCTCCACTTT. It yields the protein CASSEDRGTSPLHF. V usage is TRBV25-1 and J usage is TRBJ1-6, with TRBD1 identical over 10 bases. The length of the CDR3 is 14 residues. Germline V gene lookup returns CDR1 MGHDK and CDR2 SYGVNS. Losses at the gene ends were 3 bases for V and 10 bases for J; bases not matched to a gene: 3.

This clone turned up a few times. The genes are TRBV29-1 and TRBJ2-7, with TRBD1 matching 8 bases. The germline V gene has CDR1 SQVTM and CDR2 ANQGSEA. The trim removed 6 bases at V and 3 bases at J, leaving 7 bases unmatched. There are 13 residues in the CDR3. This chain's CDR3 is CSVGQGPIYEQYF. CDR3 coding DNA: TGCAGCGTCGGACAGGGCCCTATCTACGAGCAGTACTTC.

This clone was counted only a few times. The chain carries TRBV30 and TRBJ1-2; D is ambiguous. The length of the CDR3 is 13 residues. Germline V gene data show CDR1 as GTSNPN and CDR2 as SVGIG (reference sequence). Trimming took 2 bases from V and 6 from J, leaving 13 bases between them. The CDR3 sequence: CAWSLGRGDGYTF. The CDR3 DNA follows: TGTGCCTGGAGTTTAGGGCGCGGGGATGGCTACACCTTC. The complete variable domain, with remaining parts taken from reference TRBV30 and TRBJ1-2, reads SQTIHQWPATLVQPVGSPLSLECTVEGTSNPNLYWYRQAAGRGLQLLFYSVGIGQISSEVPQNLSASRPQDRQFILSSKKLLLSDSGFYLCAWSLGRGDGYTFGSGTRLTVV.

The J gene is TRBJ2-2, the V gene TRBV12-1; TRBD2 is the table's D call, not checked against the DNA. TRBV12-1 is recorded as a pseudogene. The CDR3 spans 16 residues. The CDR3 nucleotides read TGTGCCAGCAGCTGGGTACTAGCGGGAGACACCGGGGAGCTGTTTTTT. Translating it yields CASSWVLAGDTGELFF.

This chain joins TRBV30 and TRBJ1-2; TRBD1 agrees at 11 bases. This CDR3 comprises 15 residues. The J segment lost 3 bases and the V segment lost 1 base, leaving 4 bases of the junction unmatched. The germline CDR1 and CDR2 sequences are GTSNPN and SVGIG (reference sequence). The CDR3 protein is CAWSGGDRGDYGYTF. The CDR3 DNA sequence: TGTGCCTGGAGTGGGGGGGACAGGGGGGACTATGGCTACACCTTC.